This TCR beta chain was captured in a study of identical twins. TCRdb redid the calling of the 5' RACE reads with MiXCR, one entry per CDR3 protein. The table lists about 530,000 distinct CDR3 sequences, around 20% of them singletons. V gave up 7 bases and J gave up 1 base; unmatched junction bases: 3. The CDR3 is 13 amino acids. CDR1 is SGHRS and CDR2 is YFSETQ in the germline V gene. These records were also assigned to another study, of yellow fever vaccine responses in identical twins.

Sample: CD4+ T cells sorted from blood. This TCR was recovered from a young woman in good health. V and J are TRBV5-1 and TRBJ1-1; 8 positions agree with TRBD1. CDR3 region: CASRTGTNTEAFF. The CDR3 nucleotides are TGCGCCAGCCGGACAGGGACGAACACTGAAGCTTTCTTT.